This T cell receptor beta chain was identified during a study of breast tumors, draining lymph nodes, adjacent tissues. Breast cancer patients provided tissue from their axillary draining lymph nodes. TCRdb re-derived calls from the multiplex PCR reads in MiXCR, one entry per CDR3 protein. The data show about 270,000 distinct CDR3 sequences, about 30% seen once. The germline V and J ends were trimmed by 3 bases and 0 bases, with 2 bases remaining between them. CDR1 is LGHDT, CDR2 YNNKEL, per germline (reference sequence). The CDR3 runs 13 residues. This clonotype was recorded a few times. This chain joins TRBV3-1 and TRBJ2-2; D is undetermined. This sequence originates from a female donor with breast cancer. Some clones in this sample may be carry-over from other donors' samples. The sample taken for sequencing was axillary lymph node tissue. The CDR3 sequence: CASSQTNTGELFF. The CDR3 coding sequence is TGTGCCAGCAGCCAGACGAACACCGGGGAGCTGTTTTTT.